Following are 18 T cell receptor beta chains from one sample sequenced in a study of control samples from healthy donors and cancer patients. Produced via immunoSEQ multiplex PCR; TCRdb's table is partial and in-frame only. In the table there are 85,000 to 90,000 clones, 70% to 90% of which are singletons. Sequenced sample: blood. These receptor sequences come from a woman in her 40s in good health.

The chain combines TRBV2 with TRBJ1-6, with D unresolved. V gave up 3 bases and J gave up 2 bases, with 8 bases separating them. CDR1 and CDR2 (germline): SNHLY, FYNNEI. The CDR3 has 15 amino acids. The CDR3 sequence is CASSEEGTYNSPLHF. The CDR3 DNA follows: TGTGCCAGCAGTGAGGAGGGCACCTATAATTCACCCCTCCACTTT.

The J gene is TRBJ1-6, the V gene TRBV9; D may be TRBD1 (5 bases). In germline, CDR1 is SGDLS, CDR2 YYNGEE. CDR3 size: 16 residues. V was pared by 4 bases and J by 7 bases, with 18 bases between. The CDR3 DNA reads TGTGCCAGCAGCCCCACATCGGGGCCGGAAAATTCACCCCTCCACTTT. This encodes CASSPTSGPENSPLHF.

The chain combines TRBV12-5 with TRBJ1-5; D is ambiguous. Germline CDR1 and CDR2: LGHNT and FRNRAP. The CDR3 runs 19 residues. The V end was cut by 4 bases, the J end by 5 bases, with 27 bases between. Written as DNA, the CDR3 is TGTGCTAGTGGTTCCTCACTAGACCCGGGATCAAACCCGTATCAGCCCCAGCATTTT. This encodes CASGSSLDPGSNPYQPQHF.

This CDR3 is CASSYSTSSGGKETQYF. In nucleotides, the CDR3 is TGTGCCAGCAGTTACTCGACTTCATCGGGGGGTAAAGAGACCCAGTACTTC. The V gene is TRBV6-2 or TRBV6-3, the J gene TRBJ2-5; 7 bases are shared with TRBD2. V was clipped by 0 bases and J by 3 bases; unmatched bases: 10. This CDR3 has 17 residues. Germline assignment: CDR1 MNHEY and CDR2 SVGEGT.

This chain links TRBV4-3 with TRBJ2-3, with TRBD2 matching 8 bases. Germline-derived CDR1 and CDR2 are LGHNA and YSLEER. The CDR3 totals 18 residues. V trimming: 0 bases; J trimming: 6 bases; junction bases outside the gene matches: 14. Here the CDR3 reads CASSQDRVTGGQGDTQYF. The CDR3 bases are TGCGCCAGCAGCCAAGATCGGGTAACGGGGGGGCAAGGGGATACGCAGTATTTT.

This clone was recorded once. The chain carries TRBV6-5 and TRBJ1-1; a weak D match, TRBD1 (5 bases). The ends were cut back, 6 bases at V and 4 bases at J, with 15 bases in the middle. Germline V gives CDR1 MNHEY, CDR2 SVGAGI. The CDR3 contains 14 residues. CDR3 sequence reads: CASRSAREGTEAFF. CDR3 nucleotide sequence: TGTGCCAGCAGATCAGCCAGGGAAGGCACTGAAGCTTTCTTT.

The CDR3 coding sequence is TGTGCCAGCGTCTCCGGGACAGGGGGCAGAAGGGGCTACACCTTC. Translated, it gives CASVSGTGGRRGYTF. This chain joins TRBV6-5 and TRBJ1-2; 12 nucleotides match TRBD1. There are 15 residues in the CDR3. Unmatched junction bases numbered 12, after V lost 8 bases and J lost 8 bases. Looked up from germline, CDR1 is MNHEY and CDR2 is SVGAGI.

The chain carries TRBV19 and TRBJ1-2, with D perhaps TRBD1 (6 bases). The CDR3 loop spans 15 amino acids. Germline CDR1 reads LNHDA; CDR2 reads SQIVND (reference sequence). V lost 5 bases and J 7 bases, leaving 20 bases between the germline ends. The CDR3 sequence is CASSAKPEEGGGYTF. In nucleotides, the CDR3 is TGTGCCAGTAGTGCAAAACCGGAAGAAGGGGGTGGCTACACCTTC. The full variable domain, rest sourced from reference TRBV19 and TRBJ1-2, is DGGITQSPKYLFRKEGQNVTLSCEQNLNHDAMYWYRQDPGQGLRLIYYSQIVNDFQKGDIAEGYSVSREKKESFPLTVTSAQKNPTAFYLCASSAKPEEGGGYTFGSGTRLTVV.

This rearrangement joins TRBV18 to TRBJ1-1; D may be TRBD1 (6 bases). Trimming removed 4 bases at V and 3 bases at J, with 9 bases between. Germline-derived CDR1 and CDR2 are KGHSH and LQKENI. This CDR3 comprises 13 residues. CDR3: CASSLNRDTEAFF. The DNA of the CDR3 is TGTGCCAGCTCACTAAACAGGGACACTGAAGCTTTCTTT.

The sample holds a few counts of this clone. This chain uses TRBV29-1 with TRBJ2-3, with 14 nucleotides matching TRBD2. V lost 5 bases and J lost 4; bases outside the gene matches: 5. Germline CDR1 SQVTM, CDR2 ANQGSEA. The CDR3 totals 15 residues. CDR3 nucleotides: TGCAGCGTTCTCGGACTAGCGGGGGGTTCAGATACGCAGTATTTT. Its translation is CSVLGLAGGSDTQYF.

V usage is TRBV7-8 and J usage is TRBJ2-7; the D gene is possibly TRBD1 (6 bases). The CDR3 consists of 18 residues. Germline V lookup: CDR1 SGHVS, CDR2 FQNEAQ. The V end was cut by 1 base, the J end by 5 bases, with 24 bases between. In nucleotides, the CDR3 is TGTGCCAGCAGCTTAGATCATGCAGGGGTAGAACCAGTCCACGAGCAGTACTTC. It is translated as CASSLDHAGVEPVHEQYF.

The chain uses TRBV18 and TRBJ2-1; weak D call: TRBD1 (6 bases). The CDR3 contains 14 residues. The V gene's germline CDR1 is KGHSH and CDR2 LQKENI. The V and J ends lost 6 bases and 6 bases respectively, with 15 bases between them. CDR3 DNA: TGTGCCAGCTCGCGATTAACAGGGCTCAATGAGCAGTTCTTC. Translating gives CASSRLTGLNEQFF.

The chain joins TRBV11-3 to TRBJ1-6, with a possible D match to TRBD1 (5 bases). The germline V gene has CDR1 SGHNT and CDR2 YENEEA. This CDR3 spans 15 amino acids. The germline V and J ends were trimmed by 1 base and 9 bases, with 13 bases remaining between them. CDR3 loop: CASSLARGESSPLHF. In nucleotides, the CDR3 is TGTGCCAGCAGCTTAGCCCGGGGGGAGAGTTCACCCCTCCACTTT.

A note on this clone: The same CDR3 arises from other DNA sequences in this sample as well. This CDR3 is CASSDSGGANEQFF. The CDR3 nucleotides are TGTGCCAGCAGTGACTCCGGGGGGGCCAATGAGCAGTTCTTC. V is TRBV6-4 and J is TRBJ2-1; TRBD2 aligns across 8 bases. The CDR3 totals 14 residues. The V and J ends lost 0 bases and 6 bases, in that order; junction bases with no gene match: 1. The V gene's germline CDR1 is MRHNA and CDR2 SNTAGT.

The rearrangement links TRBV30 to TRBJ2-5; D not resolved. This CDR3 spans 14 amino acids. Germline lookup yields CDR1 GTSNPN and CDR2 SVGIG (reference sequence). Trimming shortened V by 0 bases and J by 0 bases, and 8 bases separated the two germline ends. For the CDR3, the DNA is TGTGCCTGGAGTGTAAGTCGGAACCAAGAGACCCAGTACTTC. The encoded protein is CAWSVSRNQETQYF.

This clone was observed a single time. The V gene is TRBV6-2 or TRBV6-3, the J gene TRBJ1-3; a possible D gene is TRBD1 (5 bases). The V gene's germline CDR1 is MNHEY and CDR2 SVGEGT. Deletions cut 2 bases from V and 0 bases from J, with 11 bases between. CDR3 length equals 16 residues. Written as DNA, the CDR3 is TGTGCCAGCAGTTACAACAGGTTCCCCTCTGGAAACACCATATATTTT. Amino acid sequence: CASSYNRFPSGNTIYF.

V usage is TRBV23-1 and J usage is TRBJ2-2; D ambiguous. TRBV23-1 is an ORF; its function is uncertain. The CDR3 has 14 residues. Trimming removed 4 bases from V and 4 bases from J, with 10 bases in between. The CDR3 is CASSPPAGTGELFF. In DNA, the CDR3 is TGCGCCAGCAGTCCCCCAGCCGGCACCGGGGAGCTGTTTTTT.

The chain uses TRBV3-1 (or the pseudogene TRBV3-2) and TRBJ2-2, with D perhaps being TRBD1 or TRBD2 (6 bases each). The CDR3 is 17 residues long. V lost 1 base and J 1 base, leaving 13 bases between the germline ends. Germline V gene lookup returns CDR1 LGHDT and CDR2 YNNKEL (reference sequence). The CDR3 coding sequence is TGTGCCAGCAGCCAAGTGCGGGGCAGGGGGAACACCGGGGAGCTGTTTTTT. Residues: CASSQVRGRGNTGELFF.